This T cell receptor (beta chain) was identified during a study of Graves' ophthalmopathy and Graves' hyperthyroidism. The TCR beta CDR3 regions underwent amplification from RNA transcripts. HTBI primers served in a first-round RT-PCR, which a second-round multiplex PCR followed. TCRdb redid the calling of the multiplex PCR reads with MiXCR, one entry per CDR3 protein. The sample has under 60,000 distinct CDR3 sequences, under 55% seen once. CDR1 and CDR2 (germline): LNHNV, YYDKDF (reference sequence). V was shortened by 2 bases and J by 11 bases, with 17 bases between the two germline ends. The CDR3 spans 14 residues.

Sequencing input: peripheral blood. The origin of this receptor is an adult woman with Graves' ophthalmopathy. The V call is TRBV15, the J call TRBJ2-3; D gene uncertain. The chain's CDR3 is CATSRPLAGREQYF. Here the CDR3 DNA reads TGTGCCACCAGCAGACCTTTAGCCGGAAGAGAGCAGTATTTT.